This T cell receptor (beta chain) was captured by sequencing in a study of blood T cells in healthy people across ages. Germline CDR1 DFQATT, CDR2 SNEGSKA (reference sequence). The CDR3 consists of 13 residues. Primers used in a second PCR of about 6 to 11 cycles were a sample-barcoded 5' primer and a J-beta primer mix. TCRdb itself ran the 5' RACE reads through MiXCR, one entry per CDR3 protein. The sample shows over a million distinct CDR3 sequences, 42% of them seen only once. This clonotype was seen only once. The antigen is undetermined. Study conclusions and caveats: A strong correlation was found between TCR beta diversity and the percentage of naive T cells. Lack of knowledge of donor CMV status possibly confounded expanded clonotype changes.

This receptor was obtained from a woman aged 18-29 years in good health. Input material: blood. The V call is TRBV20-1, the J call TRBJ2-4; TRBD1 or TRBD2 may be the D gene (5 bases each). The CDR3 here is CIWDPGMGNIQYF. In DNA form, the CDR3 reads TGCATCTGGGACCCCGGAATGGGGAACATTCAGTACTTC.